The present entry profiles one T cell receptor beta chain with its context. The data were obtained in a study of Graves' ophthalmopathy and Graves' hyperthyroidism. The CDR3 length is 13 residues. Germline loops: CDR1 LNHDA, CDR2 SQIVND (reference sequence). Trimming cost V 2 bases and J 3 bases, with 7 bases left between them. With a duration under 3 months, ophthalmopathy in the donors showed moderate-to-severe activity, CAS ≥3 and NOSPECS ≥4. Patients were diagnosed from clinical symptoms, serum thyroxine, TRAb, thyroid ultrasound and orbital computed tomography. As the starting material, 8 to 10 ml of fresh peripheral blood yielded the PBMCs. RNA transcripts were the source from which TCR beta CDR3 regions were amplified. In the first round, RT-PCR was carried out with HTBI primers, and a multiplex PCR formed the second round. Using its own MiXCR run on the multiplex PCR reads, TCRdb lists one record per CDR3 protein. The sample has fewer than 250,000 distinct CDR3 sequences, under 30% seen once; the top ten hold approximately 9.6%.

The source material was peripheral blood. The origin of this receptor is a man aged 45-65 years with Graves' ophthalmopathy. The rearrangement uses TRBV19 and TRBJ1-1; TRBD1 is a possible D gene (5 bases). The CDR3 DNA follows: TGTGCCAGTAGTATACCGGGGGACACTGAAGCTTTCTTT. Its translation is CASSIPGDTEAFF.